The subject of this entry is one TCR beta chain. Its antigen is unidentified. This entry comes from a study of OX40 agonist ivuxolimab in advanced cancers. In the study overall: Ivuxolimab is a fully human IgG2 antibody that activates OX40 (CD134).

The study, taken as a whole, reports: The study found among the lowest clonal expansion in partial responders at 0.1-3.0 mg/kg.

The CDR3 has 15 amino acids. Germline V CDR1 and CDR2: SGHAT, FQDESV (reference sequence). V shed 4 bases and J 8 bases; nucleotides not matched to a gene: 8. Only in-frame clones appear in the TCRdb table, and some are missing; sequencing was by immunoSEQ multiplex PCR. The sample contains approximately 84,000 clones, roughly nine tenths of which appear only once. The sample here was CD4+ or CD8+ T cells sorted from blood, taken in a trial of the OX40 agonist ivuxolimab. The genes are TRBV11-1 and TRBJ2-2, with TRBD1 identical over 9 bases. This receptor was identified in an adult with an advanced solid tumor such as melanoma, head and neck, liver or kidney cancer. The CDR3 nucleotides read TGTGCCAGCAGCTCGGACAGGGGACGATCAGGGGAGCTGTTTTTT. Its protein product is CASSSDRGRSGELFF.